This T cell receptor (beta chain) was sequenced in a study of Ad26.COV2.S vaccination and SARS-CoV-2 variants. Overall study: The vaccine Ad26.COV2.S was put into the muscle once, or twice with 56 days between. Broader study findings: Total T cell responses may have been underestimated by the TCR breadth and depth analyses.

Profiled with immunoSEQ multiplex PCR; TCRdb holds only in-frame clones, not every one. The sample includes hundreds of thousands of clones, roughly 90% of them seen just once. As to treatment: 15 to 20 received Ad26.COV2.S at low or high dose, single or two shots; several received placebo; per-sample allocation not given. Samples came from day 63 after the first vaccine or placebo injection. Wuhan-strain spike was delivered by a replication-incompetent Ad26 vector. This CDR3 comprises 14 residues. Looked up from germline, CDR1 is KGHDR and CDR2 is SFDVKD. Trimming removed 4 bases from V and 2 bases from J, with 9 bases in between. Comments on this clone: Its antigen is unidentified.

Sequencing used peripheral blood, obtained in a trial of Ad26.COV2.S vaccine versus placebo. V usage is TRBV24-1 and J usage is TRBJ2-3, with unresolved D. The sequence came from a person between 18 and 60 years old who received the Ad26.COV2.S COVID-19 vaccine or a placebo. The CDR3 loop reads CATSEVLYTDTQYF. The DNA of the CDR3 is TGTGCCACCAGTGAGGTCCTCTACACAGATACGCAGTATTTT.